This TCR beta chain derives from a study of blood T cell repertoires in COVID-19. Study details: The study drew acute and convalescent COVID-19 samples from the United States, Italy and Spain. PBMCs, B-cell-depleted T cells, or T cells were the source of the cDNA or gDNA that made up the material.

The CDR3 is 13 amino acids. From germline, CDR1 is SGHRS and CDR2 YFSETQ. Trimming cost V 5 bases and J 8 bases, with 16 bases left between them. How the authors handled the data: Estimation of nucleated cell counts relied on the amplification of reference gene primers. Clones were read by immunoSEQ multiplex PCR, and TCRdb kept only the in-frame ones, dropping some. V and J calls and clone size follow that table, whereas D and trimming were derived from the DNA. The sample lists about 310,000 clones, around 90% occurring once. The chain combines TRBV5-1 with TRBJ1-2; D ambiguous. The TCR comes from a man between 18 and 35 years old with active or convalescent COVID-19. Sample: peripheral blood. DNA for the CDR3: TGCGCCAGCAGATCCGGGTCCAGCGGAGGCTACACCTTC. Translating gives CASRSGSSGGYTF.